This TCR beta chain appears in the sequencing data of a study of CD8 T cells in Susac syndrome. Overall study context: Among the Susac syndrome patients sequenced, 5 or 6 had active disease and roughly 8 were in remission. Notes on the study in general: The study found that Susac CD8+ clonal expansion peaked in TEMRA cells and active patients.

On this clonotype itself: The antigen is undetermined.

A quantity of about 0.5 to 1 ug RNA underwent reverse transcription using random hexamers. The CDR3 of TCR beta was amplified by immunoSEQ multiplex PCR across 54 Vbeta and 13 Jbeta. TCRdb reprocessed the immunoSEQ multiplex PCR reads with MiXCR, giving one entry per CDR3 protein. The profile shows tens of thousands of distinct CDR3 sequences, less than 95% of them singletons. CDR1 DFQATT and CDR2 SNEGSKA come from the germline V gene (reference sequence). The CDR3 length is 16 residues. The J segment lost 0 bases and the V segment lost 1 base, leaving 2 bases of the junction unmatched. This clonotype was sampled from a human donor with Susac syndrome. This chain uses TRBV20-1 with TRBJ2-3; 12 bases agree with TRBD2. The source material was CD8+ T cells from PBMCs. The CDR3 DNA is TGCAGTGCTAGAGGACTAGCGGGGGAGAGCACAGATACGCAGTATTTT. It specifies CSARGLAGESTDTQYF.